This T cell receptor (beta chain) was obtained from a study of cytomegalovirus exposure and HLA in healthy donors. Study background: About 80 million unique TCRs from HLA-typed donors made up an early data release.

This CDR3 contains 13 residues. Germline CDR1 reads MDHEN; CDR2 reads SYDVKM. Trimming removed 8 bases at V and 8 bases at J, with 17 bases between. Findings of the study overall: Per a prior analysis, the majority of TCR beta V segments were productive roughly 90% or roughly 30% of the time. In a later analysis, TCR association rates varied by HLA locus: DRB1 most, HLA-C fewest.

This clone showed up just a few times. Its antigen is not known. The PCR ran on 60 Vbeta and 13 Jbeta primers. This table comes from immunoSEQ multiplex PCR, and its TCRdb copy is limited to in-frame clones, with some not included. The sample holds about 95,000 clones, under 85% seen once. The chain has TRBV28 and TRBJ2-3, with D possibly being TRBD2 (6 bases). Source material: PBMCs. The TCR originated in a woman in her 40s in good health and CMV-seropositive. The CDR3 bases are TGTGCCAGCGGCGGTAGCGGTACAAGTACGCAGTATTTT. Translated, it gives CASGGSGTSTQYF.